This T cell receptor (beta chain) stems from a study of shared clonotypes between healthy human individuals. Here immunoSEQ multiplex PCR was the method, and the copy in TCRdb shows in-frame clones only, minus some. Of 1,400,000 or so clones in the sample, 98% are singletons; the top ten hold approximately 0.4%. The ends were cut back, 4 bases at V and 5 bases at J, with 5 bases in the middle. Germline V gives CDR1 DFQATT, CDR2 SNEGSKA (reference sequence). The CDR3 is 10 residues long. The chain recombines TRBV20-1 with TRBJ1-2; no clear D gene. This receptor was obtained from a man aged 30 to 45 in good health. Material for sequencing was naive CD4+ T cells sorted from blood. The subset denotes: CD45RA+ positively selected. The CDR3 nucleotides read TGCAGTGCTATTTGGTATGGCTACACCTTC. It yields the protein CSAIWYGYTF.